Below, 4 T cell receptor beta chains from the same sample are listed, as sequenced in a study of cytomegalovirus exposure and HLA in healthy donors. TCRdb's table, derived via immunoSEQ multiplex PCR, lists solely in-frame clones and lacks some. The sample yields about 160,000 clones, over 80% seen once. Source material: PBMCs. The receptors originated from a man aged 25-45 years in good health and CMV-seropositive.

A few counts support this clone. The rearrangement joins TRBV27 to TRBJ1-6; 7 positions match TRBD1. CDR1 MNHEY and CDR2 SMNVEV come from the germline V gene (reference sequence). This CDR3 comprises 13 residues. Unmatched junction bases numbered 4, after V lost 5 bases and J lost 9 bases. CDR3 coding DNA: TGTGCCAGCAGTATCCCAGGGGGTTCACCCCTCCACTTT. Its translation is CASSIPGGSPLHF.

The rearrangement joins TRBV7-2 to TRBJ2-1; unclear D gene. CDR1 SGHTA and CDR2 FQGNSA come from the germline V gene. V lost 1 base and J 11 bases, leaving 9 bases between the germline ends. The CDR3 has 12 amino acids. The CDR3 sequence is CASSLVVSKQFF. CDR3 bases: TGTGCCAGCAGCTTAGTAGTTTCCAAGCAGTTCTTC. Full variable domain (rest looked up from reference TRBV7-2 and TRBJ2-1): GAGVSQSPSNKVTEKGKDVELRCDPISGHTALYWYRQSLGQGLEFLIYFQGNSAPDKSGLPSDRFSAERTGGSVSTLTIQRTQQEDSAVYLCASSLVVSKQFFGPGTRLTVL.

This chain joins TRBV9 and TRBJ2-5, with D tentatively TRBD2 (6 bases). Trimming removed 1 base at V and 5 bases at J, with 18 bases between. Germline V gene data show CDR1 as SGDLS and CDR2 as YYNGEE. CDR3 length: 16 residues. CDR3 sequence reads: CASSVRPGTGAETQYF. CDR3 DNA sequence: TGTGCCAGCAGCGTACGCCCCGGGACTGGAGCGGAGACCCAGTACTTC. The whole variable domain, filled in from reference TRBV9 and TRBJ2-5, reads DSGVTQTPKHLITATGQRVTLRCSPRSGDLSVYWYQQSLDQGLQFLIQYYNGEERAKGNILERFSAQQFPDLHSELNLSSLELGDSALYFCASSVRPGTGAETQYFGPGTRLLVL.

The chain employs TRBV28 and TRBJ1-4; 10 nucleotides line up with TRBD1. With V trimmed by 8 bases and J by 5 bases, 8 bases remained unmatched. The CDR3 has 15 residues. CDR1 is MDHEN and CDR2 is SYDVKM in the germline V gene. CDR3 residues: CASETGGIGNEKLFF. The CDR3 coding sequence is TGTGCCAGCGAGACAGGGGGCATAGGAAATGAAAAACTGTTTTTT.